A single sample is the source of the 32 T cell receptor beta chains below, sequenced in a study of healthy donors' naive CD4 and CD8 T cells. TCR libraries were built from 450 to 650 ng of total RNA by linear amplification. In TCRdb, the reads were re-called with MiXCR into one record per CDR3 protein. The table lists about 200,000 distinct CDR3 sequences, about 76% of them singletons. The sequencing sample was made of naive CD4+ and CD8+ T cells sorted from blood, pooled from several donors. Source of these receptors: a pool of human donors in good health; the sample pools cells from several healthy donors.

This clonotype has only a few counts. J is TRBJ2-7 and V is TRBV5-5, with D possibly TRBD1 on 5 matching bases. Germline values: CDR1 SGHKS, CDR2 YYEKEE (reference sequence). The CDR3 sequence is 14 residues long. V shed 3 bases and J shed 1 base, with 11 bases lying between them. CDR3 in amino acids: CASSYTQGSYEQYF. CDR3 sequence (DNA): TGTGCCAGCAGCTACACCCAGGGATCCTACGAGCAGTACTTC.

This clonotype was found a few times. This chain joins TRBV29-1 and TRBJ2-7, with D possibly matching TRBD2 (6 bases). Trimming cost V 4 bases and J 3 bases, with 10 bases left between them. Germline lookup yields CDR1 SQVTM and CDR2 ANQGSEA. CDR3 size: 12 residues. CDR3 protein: CSVGRDGYEQYF. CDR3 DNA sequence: TGCAGCGTTGGGAGGGACGGCTACGAGCAGTACTTC.

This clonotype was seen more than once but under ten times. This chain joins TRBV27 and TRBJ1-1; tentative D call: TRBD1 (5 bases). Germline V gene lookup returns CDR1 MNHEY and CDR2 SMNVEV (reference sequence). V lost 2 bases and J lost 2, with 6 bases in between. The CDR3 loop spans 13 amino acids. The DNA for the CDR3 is TGTGCCAGCAGTTTAGGGGACAACACTGAAGCTTTCTTT. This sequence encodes CASSLGDNTEAFF.

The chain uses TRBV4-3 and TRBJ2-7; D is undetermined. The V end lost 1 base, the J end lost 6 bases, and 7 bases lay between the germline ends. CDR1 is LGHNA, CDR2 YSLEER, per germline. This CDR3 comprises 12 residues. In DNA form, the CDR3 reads TGCGCCAGCAGCCAAGGTGGCGCCGAGCAGTACTTC. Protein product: CASSQGGAEQYF.

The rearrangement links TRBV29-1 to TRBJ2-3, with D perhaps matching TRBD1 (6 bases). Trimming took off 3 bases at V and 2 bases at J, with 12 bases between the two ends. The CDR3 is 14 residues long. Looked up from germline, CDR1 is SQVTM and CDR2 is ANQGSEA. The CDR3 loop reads CSVDADRVTDTQYF. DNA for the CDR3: TGCAGCGTTGACGCGGACAGAGTCACAGATACGCAGTATTTT.

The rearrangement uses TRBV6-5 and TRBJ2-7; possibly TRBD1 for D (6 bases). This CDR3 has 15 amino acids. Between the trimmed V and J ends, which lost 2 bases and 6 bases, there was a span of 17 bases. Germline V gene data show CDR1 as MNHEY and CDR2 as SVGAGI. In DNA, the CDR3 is TGTGCCAGCAGTTACCCCGGGACAACGGCGGGCGAGCAGTACTTC. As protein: CASSYPGTTAGEQYF.

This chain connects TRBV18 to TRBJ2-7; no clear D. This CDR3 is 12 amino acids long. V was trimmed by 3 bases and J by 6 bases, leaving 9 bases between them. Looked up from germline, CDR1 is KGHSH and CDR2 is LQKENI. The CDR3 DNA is TGTGCCAGCTCACCGGCCGTGGGCGAGCAGTACTTC. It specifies CASSPAVGEQYF.

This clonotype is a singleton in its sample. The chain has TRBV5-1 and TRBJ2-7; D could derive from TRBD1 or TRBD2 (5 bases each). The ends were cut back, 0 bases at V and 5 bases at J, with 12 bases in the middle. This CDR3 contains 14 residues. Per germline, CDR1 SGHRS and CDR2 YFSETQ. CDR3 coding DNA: TGCGCCAGCAGCTTGGGACCCCGAGGGGACGAGCAGTACTTC. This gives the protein CASSLGPRGDEQYF.

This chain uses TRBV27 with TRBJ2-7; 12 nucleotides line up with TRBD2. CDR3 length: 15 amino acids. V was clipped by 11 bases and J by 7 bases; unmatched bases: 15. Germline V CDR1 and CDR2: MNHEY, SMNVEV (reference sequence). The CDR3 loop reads CADYGTSGPLTEQYF. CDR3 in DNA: TGTGCCGACTACGGGACTAGCGGGCCTCTTACTGAGCAGTACTTC.

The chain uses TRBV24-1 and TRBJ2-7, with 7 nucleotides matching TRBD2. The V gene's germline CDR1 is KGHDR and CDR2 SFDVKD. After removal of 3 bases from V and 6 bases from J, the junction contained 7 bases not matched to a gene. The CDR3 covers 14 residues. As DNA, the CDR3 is TGTGCCACCAGTGATCTCGGCGGGGGAAGCGAGCAGTACTTC. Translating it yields CATSDLGGGSEQYF.

CDR3 DNA: TGCAGTGCTAGAAGTGGGGTCCGCTACGAGCAGTACTTC. Amino acids: CSARSGVRYEQYF. The chain is built from TRBV20-1 and TRBJ2-7; D remains ambiguous. This CDR3 is built from 13 residues. V lost 2 bases and J 3 bases, leaving 11 bases between the germline ends. In germline, CDR1 is DFQATT, CDR2 SNEGSKA (reference sequence).

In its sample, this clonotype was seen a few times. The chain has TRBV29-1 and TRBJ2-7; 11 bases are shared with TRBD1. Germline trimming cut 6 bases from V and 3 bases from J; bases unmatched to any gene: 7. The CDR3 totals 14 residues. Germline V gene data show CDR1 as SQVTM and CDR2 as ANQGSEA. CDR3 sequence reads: CSVKSGTGGYEQYF. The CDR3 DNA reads TGCAGCGTGAAATCCGGGACAGGGGGCTACGAGCAGTACTTC.

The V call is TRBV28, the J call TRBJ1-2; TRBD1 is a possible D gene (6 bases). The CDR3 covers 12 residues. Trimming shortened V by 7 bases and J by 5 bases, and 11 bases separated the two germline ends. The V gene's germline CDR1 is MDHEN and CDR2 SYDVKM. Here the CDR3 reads CASISQGYGYTF. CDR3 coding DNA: TGTGCCAGCATTTCCCAGGGGTATGGCTACACCTTC.

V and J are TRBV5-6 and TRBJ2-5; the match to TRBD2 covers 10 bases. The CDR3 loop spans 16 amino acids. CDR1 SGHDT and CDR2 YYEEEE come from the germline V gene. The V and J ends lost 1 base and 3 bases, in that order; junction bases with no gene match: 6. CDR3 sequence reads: CASSLWLLAGEETQYF. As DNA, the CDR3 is TGTGCCAGCAGCTTGTGGCTGCTAGCGGGAGAAGAGACCCAGTACTTC. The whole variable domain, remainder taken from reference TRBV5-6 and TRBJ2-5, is DAGVTQSPTHLIKTRGQQVTLRCSPKSGHDTVSWYQQALGQGPQFIFQYYEEEERQRGNFPDRFSGHQFPNYSSELNVNALLLGDSALYLCASSLWLLAGEETQYFGPGTRLLVL.

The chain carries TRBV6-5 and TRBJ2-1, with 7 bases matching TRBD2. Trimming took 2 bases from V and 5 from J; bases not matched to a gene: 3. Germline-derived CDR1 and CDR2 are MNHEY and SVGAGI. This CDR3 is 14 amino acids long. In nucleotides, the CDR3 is TGTGCCAGCAGTTACCCTAGCGGAAACAATGAGCAGTTCTTC. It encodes CASSYPSGNNEQFF.

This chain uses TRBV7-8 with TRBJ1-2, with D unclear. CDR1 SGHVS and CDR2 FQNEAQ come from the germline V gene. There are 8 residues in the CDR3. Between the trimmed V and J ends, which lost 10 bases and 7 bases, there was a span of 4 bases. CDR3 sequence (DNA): TGTGCCACCTCTGGCTACACCTTC. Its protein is CATSGYTF.

This CDR3 reads CASSPRTSGGEQFF. CDR3 DNA: TGTGCCAGCAGTCCGAGGACTAGCGGTGGTGAGCAGTTCTTC. The chain employs TRBV27 and TRBJ2-1; 10 bases agree with TRBD2. J lost 9 bases, V lost 5 bases, and 7 bases had no gene match. The CDR3 covers 14 residues. Germline V lookup: CDR1 MNHEY, CDR2 SMNVEV (reference sequence).

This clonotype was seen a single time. The CDR3 DNA is TGCAGTGCTAGAGCCAACATAGACCAGTACTTC. Amino acids: CSARANIDQYF. The gene calls are TRBV20-1 and TRBJ2-5; D gene unclear. The CDR3 extends over 11 amino acids. The V end lost 1 base, the J end lost 10 bases, and 10 bases lay between the germline ends. The V gene's germline CDR1 is DFQATT and CDR2 SNEGSKA (reference sequence).

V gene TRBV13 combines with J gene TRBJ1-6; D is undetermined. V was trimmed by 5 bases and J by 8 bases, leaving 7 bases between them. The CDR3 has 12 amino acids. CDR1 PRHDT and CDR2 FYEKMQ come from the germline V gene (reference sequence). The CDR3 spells CASSHSDSPLHF. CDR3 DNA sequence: TGTGCCAGCAGCCACTCTGATTCACCCCTCCACTTT. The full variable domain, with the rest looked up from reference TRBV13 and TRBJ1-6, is AAGVIQSPRHLIKEKRETATLKCYPIPRHDTVYWYQQGPGQDPQFLISFYEKMQSDKGSIPDRFSAQQFSDYHSELNMSSLELGDSALYFCASSHSDSPLHFGNGTRLTVT.

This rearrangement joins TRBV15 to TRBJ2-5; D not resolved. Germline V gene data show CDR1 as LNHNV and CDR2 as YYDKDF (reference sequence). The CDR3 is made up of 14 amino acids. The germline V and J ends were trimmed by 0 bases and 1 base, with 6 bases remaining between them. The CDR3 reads CATSRDRSQETQYF. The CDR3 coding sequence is TGTGCCACCAGCAGAGATAGGAGCCAAGAGACCCAGTACTTC.

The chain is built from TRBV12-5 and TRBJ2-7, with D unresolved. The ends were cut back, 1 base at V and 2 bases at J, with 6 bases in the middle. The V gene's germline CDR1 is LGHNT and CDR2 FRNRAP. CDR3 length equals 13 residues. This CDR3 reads CASGLGGPYEQYF. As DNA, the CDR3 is TGTGCTAGTGGTTTGGGAGGACCCTACGAGCAGTACTTC.

The CDR3 loop reads CASSPGGGGQETQYF. The CDR3 coding sequence is TGTGCCAGCTCACCGGGCGGGGGAGGTCAAGAGACCCAGTACTTC. This chain links TRBV18 with TRBJ2-5; 7 positions match TRBD2. J lost 2 bases, V lost 3 bases, and 6 bases had no gene match. The CDR3 totals 15 residues. In germline, CDR1 is KGHSH, CDR2 LQKENI.

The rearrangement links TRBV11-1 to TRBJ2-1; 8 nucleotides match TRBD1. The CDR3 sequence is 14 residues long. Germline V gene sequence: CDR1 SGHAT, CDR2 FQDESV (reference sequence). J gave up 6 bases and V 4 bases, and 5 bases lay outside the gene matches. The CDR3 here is CASSYMDRVNEQFF. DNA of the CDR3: TGTGCCAGCAGCTACATGGACAGGGTCAATGAGCAGTTCTTC.

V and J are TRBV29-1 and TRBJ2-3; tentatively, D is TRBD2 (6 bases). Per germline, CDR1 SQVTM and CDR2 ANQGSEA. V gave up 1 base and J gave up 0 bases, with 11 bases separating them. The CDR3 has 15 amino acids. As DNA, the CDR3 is TGCAGCGTTGAAGCGGCTAGCGCCAGCACAGATACGCAGTATTTT. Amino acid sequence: CSVEAASASTDTQYF.

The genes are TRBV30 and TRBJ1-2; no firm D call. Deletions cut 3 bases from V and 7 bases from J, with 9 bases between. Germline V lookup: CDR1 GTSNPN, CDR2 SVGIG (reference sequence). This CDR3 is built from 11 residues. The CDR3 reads CAWRTSLGYTF. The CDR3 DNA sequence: TGTGCCTGGAGAACCAGTCTTGGCTACACCTTC. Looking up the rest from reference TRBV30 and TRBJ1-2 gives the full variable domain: SQTIHQWPATLVQPVGSPLSLECTVEGTSNPNLYWYRQAAGRGLQLLFYSVGIGQISSEVPQNLSASRPQDRQFILSSKKLLLSDSGFYLCAWRTSLGYTFGSGTRLTVV.

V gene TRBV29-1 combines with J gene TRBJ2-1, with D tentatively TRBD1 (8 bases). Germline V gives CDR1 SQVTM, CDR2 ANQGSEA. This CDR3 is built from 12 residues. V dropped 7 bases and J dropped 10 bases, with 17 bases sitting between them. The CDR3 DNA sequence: TGCAGCGGAGAAGACAGGGGAGGGGAGCAGTTCTTC. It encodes CSGEDRGGEQFF.

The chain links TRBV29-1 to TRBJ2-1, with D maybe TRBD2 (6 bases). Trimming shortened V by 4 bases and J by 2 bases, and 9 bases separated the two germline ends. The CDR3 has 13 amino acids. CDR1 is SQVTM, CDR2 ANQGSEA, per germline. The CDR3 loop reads CSVGGNTYNEQFF. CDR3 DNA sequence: TGCAGCGTTGGCGGGAATACCTACAATGAGCAGTTCTTC.

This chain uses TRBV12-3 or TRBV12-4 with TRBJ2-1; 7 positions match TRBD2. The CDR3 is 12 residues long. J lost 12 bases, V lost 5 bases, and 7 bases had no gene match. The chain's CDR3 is CASSTRTRGQFF. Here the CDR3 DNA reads TGTGCCAGCAGTACCCGGACTAGAGGGCAGTTCTTC.

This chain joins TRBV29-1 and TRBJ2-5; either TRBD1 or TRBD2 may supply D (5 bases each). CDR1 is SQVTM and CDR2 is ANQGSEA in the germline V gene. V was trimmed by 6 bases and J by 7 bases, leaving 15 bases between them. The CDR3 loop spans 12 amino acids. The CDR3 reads CSVGTASGTQYF. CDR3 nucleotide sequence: TGCAGCGTGGGGACGGCGTCGGGGACCCAGTACTTC.

This CDR3 reads CASRSGAYNEQFF. CDR3 nucleotide sequence: TGTGCCAGCCGCAGCGGGGCTTACAATGAGCAGTTCTTC. The chain recombines TRBV5-4 with TRBJ2-1; 7 bases match TRBD2. Germline values: CDR1 SGHNT, CDR2 YYREEE (reference sequence). The CDR3 spans 13 residues. With 7 bases clipped from V and 4 bases from J, the junction kept 5 bases outside the gene matches.

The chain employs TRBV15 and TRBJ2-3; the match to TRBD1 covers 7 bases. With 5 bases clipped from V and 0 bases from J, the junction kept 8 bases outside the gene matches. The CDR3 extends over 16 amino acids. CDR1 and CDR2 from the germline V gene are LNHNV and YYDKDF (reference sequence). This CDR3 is CATSARGQVSTDTQYF. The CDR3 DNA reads TGTGCCACCAGCGCCCGCGGACAGGTTAGCACAGATACGCAGTATTTT.

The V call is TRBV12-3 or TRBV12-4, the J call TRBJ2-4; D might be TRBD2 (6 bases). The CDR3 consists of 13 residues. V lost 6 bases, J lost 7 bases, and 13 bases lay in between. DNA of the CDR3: TGTGCCAGCAGCCCCGGGACTCCGAACATTCAGTACTTC. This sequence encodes CASSPGTPNIQYF.